This T cell receptor beta chain comes out of a study of regulatory T cells in long-lasting Graves disease. Regarding the study as a whole: The study found TRBV28, TRBJ1-2 and TRBJ2-5 favored in persistent disease.

Through Arm-PCR of CDR3 regions and iRepertoire HTBI primers, TCR beta libraries were built. One entry per CDR3 protein, called by TCRdb with MiXCR from the multiplex PCR reads. Of over 500,000 distinct CDR3 sequences in the sample, around 15% were seen once. This clonotype has at least ten counts. Antigen: not known. Time point denoted: newly diagnosed GD, antithyroid drugs for less than 3 months. Researchers made the TCR library from RNA that was extracted from PBMCs. CDR1 is MNHEY and CDR2 is SMNVEV in the germline V gene (reference sequence). Trimming took off 6 bases at V and 3 bases at J, with 12 bases between the two ends. The CDR3 covers 13 residues. The sample was also reused in another study, on T cells in Graves' hyperthyroidism and ophthalmopathy.

Here the sequenced sample was peripheral blood mononuclear cells (PBMCs), taken at new diagnosis, from a patient treated with antithyroid drugs. The TCR sequence derives from a man between 18 and 35 years old with Graves disease. The rearrangement links TRBV27 to TRBJ2-7; the D gene is possibly TRBD1 (6 bases). The CDR3 sequence is CASRPTGLYEQYF. The CDR3, as DNA: TGTGCCAGCAGGCCCACAGGGCTCTACGAGCAGTACTTC.